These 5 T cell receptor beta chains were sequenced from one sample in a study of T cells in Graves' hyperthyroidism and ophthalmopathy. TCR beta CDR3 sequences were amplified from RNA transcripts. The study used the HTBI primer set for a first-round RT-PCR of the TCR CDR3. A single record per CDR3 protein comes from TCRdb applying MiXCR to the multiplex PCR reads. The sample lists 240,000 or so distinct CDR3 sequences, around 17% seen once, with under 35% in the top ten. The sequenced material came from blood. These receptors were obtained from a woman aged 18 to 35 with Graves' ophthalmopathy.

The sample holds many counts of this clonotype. In nucleotides, the CDR3 is TGCAGTGCGGAGAGACCGGGACAGGGTCACTACGAGCAGTACTTC. Translation: CSAERPGQGHYEQYF. The genes are TRBV20-1 and TRBJ2-7; 9 bases map to TRBD1. Losses at the gene ends were 6 bases for V and 3 bases for J; bases not matched to a gene: 12. CDR3 size: 15 residues. The germline CDR1 and CDR2 sequences are DFQATT and SNEGSKA (reference sequence).

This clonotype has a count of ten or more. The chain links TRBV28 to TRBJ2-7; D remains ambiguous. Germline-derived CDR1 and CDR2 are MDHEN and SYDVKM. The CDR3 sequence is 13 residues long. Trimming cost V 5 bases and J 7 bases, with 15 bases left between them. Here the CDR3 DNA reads TGTGCCAGCAGTCCGCAGGATGCATTGGAGCAGTACTTC. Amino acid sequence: CASSPQDALEQYF.

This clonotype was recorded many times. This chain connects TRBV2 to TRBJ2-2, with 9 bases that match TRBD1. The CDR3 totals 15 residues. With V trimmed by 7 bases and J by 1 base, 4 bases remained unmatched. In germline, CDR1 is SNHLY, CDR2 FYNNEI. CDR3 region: CASTRQGGNTGELFF. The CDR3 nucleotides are TGTGCCAGCACGAGACAGGGGGGGAACACCGGGGAGCTGTTTTTT.

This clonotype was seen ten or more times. CDR3 in DNA: TGCAGTGCTAGAGAGCTCCCTACTAGCGGCAGCACAGATACGCAGTATTTT. It translates to CSARELPTSGSTDTQYF. The chain recombines TRBV20-1 with TRBJ2-3; 8 nucleotides agree with TRBD2. This CDR3 contains 17 residues. Germline V gene sequence: CDR1 DFQATT, CDR2 SNEGSKA (reference sequence). V lost 0 bases, J lost 0 bases, and 8 bases stayed unmatched.

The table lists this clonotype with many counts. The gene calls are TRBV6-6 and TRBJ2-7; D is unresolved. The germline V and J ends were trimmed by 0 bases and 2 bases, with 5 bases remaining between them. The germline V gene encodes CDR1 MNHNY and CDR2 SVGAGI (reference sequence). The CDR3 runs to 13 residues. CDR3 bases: TGTGCCAGCAGTTACTCGCGCGCCTACGAGCAGTACTTC. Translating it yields CASSYSRAYEQYF.